The 5 T cell receptor beta chains in this list originate from one sample, sequenced in a study of identical twins. TCRdb re-called the 5' RACE reads through MiXCR, storing one row per CDR3 protein. The sample lists around 960,000 distinct CDR3 sequences; 9% to 15% were seen once. The data also belong to a second study, concerning yellow fever vaccine responses in identical twins.

What was sequenced was PBMCs. Every receptor here comes from a woman between 18 and 30 years old in good health.

V and J are TRBV4-1 and TRBJ2-7; TRBD2 aligns across 10 bases. After removal of 5 bases from V and 7 bases from J, the junction contained 5 bases not matched to a gene. Germline V gives CDR1 MGHRA, CDR2 YSYEKL. The CDR3 sequence is 13 residues long. The DNA of the CDR3 is TGCGCCAGCAGCTTGGGACTAGCGCGGGAGCAGTACGTC. Residues: CASSLGLAREQYV.

The chain recombines TRBV5-1 with TRBJ1-5; D is uncertain. With 1 base removed from V and 7 bases from J, the gap between germline ends came to 9 bases. The CDR3 covers 13 residues. Germline CDR1 and CDR2: SGHRS and YFSETQ. CDR3 DNA sequence: TGCGCCAGCAGCTTGTGGGAAGGGCAGCCCCAGCATTTT. It translates to CASSLWEGQPQHF.

The chain couples TRBV5-1 to TRBJ1-6; TRBD1 is a possible D gene (5 bases). The CDR3 is 15 residues long. The germline V gene has CDR1 SGHRS and CDR2 YFSETQ. Trimming cost V 6 bases and J 9 bases, with 19 bases left between them. The CDR3 region has the DNA TGCGCCAGCAAACAGGATACAACGTCTAGTTCACCCCTCCACTTT. Translating it yields CASKQDTTSSSPLHF.

The chain carries TRBV20-1 and TRBJ2-5, with 9 bases matching TRBD2. The CDR3 is 16 amino acids. The V gene end was trimmed by 3 bases and the J gene end by 5 bases; junction bases not matched to a gene: 13. Germline CDR1 reads DFQATT; CDR2 reads SNEGSKA (reference sequence). CDR3 residues: CSARRGGGAKKETQYF. In DNA, the CDR3 is TGCAGTGCTAGGCGAGGCGGGGGGGCAAAGAAGGAGACCCAGTACTTC.

This clonotype was recorded at least ten times. This chain connects TRBV9 to TRBJ2-1; no reliable D call. Trimming removed 0 bases at V and 7 bases at J, with 14 bases between. The CDR3 extends over 15 amino acids. Per germline, CDR1 SGDLS and CDR2 YYNGEE. CDR3 region: CASSVVPKPGNEQFF. CDR3 coding DNA: TGTGCCAGCAGCGTAGTCCCCAAACCCGGGAATGAGCAGTTCTTC.